Below are 11 T cell receptor beta chains sequenced from a single sample in a study of early T cells in non-severe SARS-CoV-2 infection. TCRdb called the 5' RACE reads again in MiXCR, with one record for every CDR3 protein. This sample yields about 69,000 distinct CDR3 sequences, of which roughly an eighth are seen a single time; more than 12% belongs to the top ten. The sequenced sample was whole blood. The source of these receptors is an adult who was a healthcare worker with PCR-confirmed SARS-CoV-2 infection or an uninfected control (not recorded which).

V gene TRBV5-5 combines with J gene TRBJ2-7; possible D gene TRBD1, 5 bases. Trimming left V 2 bases short and J 0 bases short, with 12 bases between. Germline V CDR1 and CDR2: SGHKS, YYEKEE (reference sequence). This CDR3 region has 15 residues. CDR3 sequence reads: CASSFADKSSYEQYF. CDR3 DNA: TGTGCCAGCAGCTTTGCGGACAAAAGCTCCTACGAGCAGTACTTC.

This chain uses TRBV6-5 with TRBJ2-6; maybe TRBD1 (5 bases). Germline CDR1 and CDR2: MNHEY and SVGAGI. The CDR3 totals 15 residues. V was trimmed by 7 bases and J by 1 base, leaving 11 bases between them. The CDR3 sequence is CASTKRGSGANVLTF. The CDR3 bases are TGTGCCAGCACCAAAAGGGGTTCTGGGGCCAACGTCCTGACTTTC.

The genes are TRBV11-2 and TRBJ2-3; D gene uncertain. The CDR3 sequence is 14 residues long. Germline CDR1 reads SGHAT; CDR2 reads FQNNGV. Deletions cut 6 bases from V and 1 base from J, with 11 bases between. The CDR3 protein is CASREKAGTDTQYF. The CDR3 DNA follows: TGTGCCAGCAGAGAAAAGGCGGGCACAGATACGCAGTATTTT.

This clonotype showed up just a few times. The V gene is TRBV20-1, the J gene TRBJ1-3; unclear D gene. The CDR3 is made up of 12 amino acids. V lost 7 bases and J lost 0, with 7 bases in between. The germline V gene has CDR1 DFQATT and CDR2 SNEGSKA (reference sequence). CDR3 bases: TGCAGTGGGACGAGCTCTGGAAACACCATATATTTT. Amino acid sequence: CSGTSSGNTIYF.

J is TRBJ2-7 and V is TRBV5-4, with TRBD2 identical over 8 bases. The CDR3 loop spans 14 amino acids. V shed 4 bases, J shed 0 bases, and the junction held 3 bases outside the gene matches. The germline gives CDR1 SGHNT, CDR2 YYREEE (reference sequence). CDR3 DNA: TGTGCCAGCAGCGAAAGCGGGGGCTCCTACGAGCAGTACTTC. As protein: CASSESGGSYEQYF. Using reference TRBV5-4 and TRBJ2-7 for the parts outside the CDR3, the full variable domain is ETGVTQSPTHLIKTRGQQVTLRCSSQSGHNTVSWYQQALGQGPQFIFQYYREEENGRGNFPPRFSGLQFPNYSSELNVNALELDDSALYLCASSESGGSYEQYFGPGTRLTVT.

The chain recombines TRBV7-8 with TRBJ2-1; D possibly matches TRBD1 or TRBD2 (6 bases each). Germline CDR1 is SGHVS and CDR2 is FQNEAQ. V lost 2 bases, J lost 2 bases, and 13 bases lay in between. The CDR3 is made up of 16 amino acids. The CDR3 sequence: CASSLWGASPYNEQFF. In nucleotides, the CDR3 is TGTGCCAGCAGCTTATGGGGGGCAAGCCCCTACAATGAGCAGTTCTTC.

This clonotype was seen only a few times. The V call is TRBV18, the J call TRBJ2-4; possible D gene TRBD2, 6 bases. With 5 bases removed from V and 0 bases from J, the gap between germline ends came to 14 bases. From germline, CDR1 is KGHSH and CDR2 LQKENI. This CDR3 spans 16 amino acids. The CDR3 loop reads CASSSSSELAKNIQYF. CDR3 nucleotide sequence: TGTGCCAGCTCATCCTCTAGCGAACTAGCCAAAAACATTCAGTACTTC.

On this clonotype: Since a much larger clone is just one base distant, this may be a read error. The rearrangement uses TRBV5-4 and TRBJ1-1; D is possibly TRBD1 (5 bases). The CDR3 totals 13 residues. Germline CDR1 reads SGHNT; CDR2 reads YYREEE (reference sequence). Trimming took off 0 bases at V and 8 bases at J, with 11 bases between the two ends. The CDR3 loop reads CASSLARGLEAFF. The DNA for the CDR3 is TGTGCCAGCAGCTTGGCCCGGGGACTAGAAGCTTTCTTT. Looking up the rest from reference TRBV5-4 and TRBJ1-1 gives the full variable domain: ETGVTQSPTHLIKTRGQQVTLRCSSQSGHNTVSWYQQALGQGPQFIFQYYREEENGRGNFPPRFSGLQFPNYSSELNVNALELDDSALYLCASSLARGLEAFFGQGTRLTVV.

V usage is TRBV19 and J usage is TRBJ1-4; D gene ambiguous. The CDR3 covers 13 residues. Germline-derived CDR1 and CDR2 are LNHDA and SQIVND (reference sequence). The germline V and J ends were trimmed by 5 bases and 8 bases, with 12 bases remaining between them. CDR3 sequence reads: CASSWQLGEKLFF. In DNA, the CDR3 is TGTGCCAGTAGTTGGCAGCTAGGAGAAAAACTGTTTTTT.

The V call is TRBV12-3 or TRBV12-4, the J call TRBJ1-6, with no clear D. This CDR3 is 16 amino acids long. Trimming took off 6 bases at V and 0 bases at J, with 12 bases between the two ends. For the CDR3, the DNA is TGTGCCAGCAGCCCTGCCGGGTTCTCCTATAATTCACCCCTCCACTTT. Protein product: CASSPAGFSYNSPLHF.

This clonotype was observed many times. This chain joins TRBV7-9 and TRBJ2-2, with D unresolved. The V gene lost 5 bases and the J gene lost 7 bases, with 11 bases spanning the gap. The germline CDR1 and CDR2 sequences are SEHNR and FQNEAQ (reference sequence). This CDR3 is 13 amino acids long. The CDR3 sequence: CASSPSWDGELFF. The CDR3 region has the DNA TGTGCCAGCAGCCCATCATGGGACGGGGAGCTGTTTTTT. The full variable domain, its missing parts supplied by reference TRBV7-9 and TRBJ2-2, is DTGVSQNPRHKITKRGQNVTFRCDPISEHNRLYWYRQTLGQGPEFLTYFQNEAQLEKSRLLSDRFSAERPKGSFSTLEIQRTEQGDSAMYLCASSPSWDGELFFGEGSRLTVL.